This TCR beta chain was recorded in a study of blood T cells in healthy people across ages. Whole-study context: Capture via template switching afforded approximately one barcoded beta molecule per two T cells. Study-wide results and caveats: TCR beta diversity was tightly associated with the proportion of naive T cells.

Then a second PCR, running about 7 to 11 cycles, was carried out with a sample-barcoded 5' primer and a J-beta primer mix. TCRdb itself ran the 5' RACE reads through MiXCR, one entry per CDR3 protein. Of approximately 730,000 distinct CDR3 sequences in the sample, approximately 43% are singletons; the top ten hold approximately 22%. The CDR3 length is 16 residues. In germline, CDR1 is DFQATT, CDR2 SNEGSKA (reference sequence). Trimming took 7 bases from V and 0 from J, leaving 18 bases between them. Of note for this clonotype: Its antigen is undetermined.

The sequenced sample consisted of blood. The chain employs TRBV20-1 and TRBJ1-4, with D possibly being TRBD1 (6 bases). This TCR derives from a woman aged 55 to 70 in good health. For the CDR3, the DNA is TGCAGTGTATTGGACAGTCAAAAAGCAACTAATGAAAAACTGTTTTTT. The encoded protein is CSVLDSQKATNEKLFF.